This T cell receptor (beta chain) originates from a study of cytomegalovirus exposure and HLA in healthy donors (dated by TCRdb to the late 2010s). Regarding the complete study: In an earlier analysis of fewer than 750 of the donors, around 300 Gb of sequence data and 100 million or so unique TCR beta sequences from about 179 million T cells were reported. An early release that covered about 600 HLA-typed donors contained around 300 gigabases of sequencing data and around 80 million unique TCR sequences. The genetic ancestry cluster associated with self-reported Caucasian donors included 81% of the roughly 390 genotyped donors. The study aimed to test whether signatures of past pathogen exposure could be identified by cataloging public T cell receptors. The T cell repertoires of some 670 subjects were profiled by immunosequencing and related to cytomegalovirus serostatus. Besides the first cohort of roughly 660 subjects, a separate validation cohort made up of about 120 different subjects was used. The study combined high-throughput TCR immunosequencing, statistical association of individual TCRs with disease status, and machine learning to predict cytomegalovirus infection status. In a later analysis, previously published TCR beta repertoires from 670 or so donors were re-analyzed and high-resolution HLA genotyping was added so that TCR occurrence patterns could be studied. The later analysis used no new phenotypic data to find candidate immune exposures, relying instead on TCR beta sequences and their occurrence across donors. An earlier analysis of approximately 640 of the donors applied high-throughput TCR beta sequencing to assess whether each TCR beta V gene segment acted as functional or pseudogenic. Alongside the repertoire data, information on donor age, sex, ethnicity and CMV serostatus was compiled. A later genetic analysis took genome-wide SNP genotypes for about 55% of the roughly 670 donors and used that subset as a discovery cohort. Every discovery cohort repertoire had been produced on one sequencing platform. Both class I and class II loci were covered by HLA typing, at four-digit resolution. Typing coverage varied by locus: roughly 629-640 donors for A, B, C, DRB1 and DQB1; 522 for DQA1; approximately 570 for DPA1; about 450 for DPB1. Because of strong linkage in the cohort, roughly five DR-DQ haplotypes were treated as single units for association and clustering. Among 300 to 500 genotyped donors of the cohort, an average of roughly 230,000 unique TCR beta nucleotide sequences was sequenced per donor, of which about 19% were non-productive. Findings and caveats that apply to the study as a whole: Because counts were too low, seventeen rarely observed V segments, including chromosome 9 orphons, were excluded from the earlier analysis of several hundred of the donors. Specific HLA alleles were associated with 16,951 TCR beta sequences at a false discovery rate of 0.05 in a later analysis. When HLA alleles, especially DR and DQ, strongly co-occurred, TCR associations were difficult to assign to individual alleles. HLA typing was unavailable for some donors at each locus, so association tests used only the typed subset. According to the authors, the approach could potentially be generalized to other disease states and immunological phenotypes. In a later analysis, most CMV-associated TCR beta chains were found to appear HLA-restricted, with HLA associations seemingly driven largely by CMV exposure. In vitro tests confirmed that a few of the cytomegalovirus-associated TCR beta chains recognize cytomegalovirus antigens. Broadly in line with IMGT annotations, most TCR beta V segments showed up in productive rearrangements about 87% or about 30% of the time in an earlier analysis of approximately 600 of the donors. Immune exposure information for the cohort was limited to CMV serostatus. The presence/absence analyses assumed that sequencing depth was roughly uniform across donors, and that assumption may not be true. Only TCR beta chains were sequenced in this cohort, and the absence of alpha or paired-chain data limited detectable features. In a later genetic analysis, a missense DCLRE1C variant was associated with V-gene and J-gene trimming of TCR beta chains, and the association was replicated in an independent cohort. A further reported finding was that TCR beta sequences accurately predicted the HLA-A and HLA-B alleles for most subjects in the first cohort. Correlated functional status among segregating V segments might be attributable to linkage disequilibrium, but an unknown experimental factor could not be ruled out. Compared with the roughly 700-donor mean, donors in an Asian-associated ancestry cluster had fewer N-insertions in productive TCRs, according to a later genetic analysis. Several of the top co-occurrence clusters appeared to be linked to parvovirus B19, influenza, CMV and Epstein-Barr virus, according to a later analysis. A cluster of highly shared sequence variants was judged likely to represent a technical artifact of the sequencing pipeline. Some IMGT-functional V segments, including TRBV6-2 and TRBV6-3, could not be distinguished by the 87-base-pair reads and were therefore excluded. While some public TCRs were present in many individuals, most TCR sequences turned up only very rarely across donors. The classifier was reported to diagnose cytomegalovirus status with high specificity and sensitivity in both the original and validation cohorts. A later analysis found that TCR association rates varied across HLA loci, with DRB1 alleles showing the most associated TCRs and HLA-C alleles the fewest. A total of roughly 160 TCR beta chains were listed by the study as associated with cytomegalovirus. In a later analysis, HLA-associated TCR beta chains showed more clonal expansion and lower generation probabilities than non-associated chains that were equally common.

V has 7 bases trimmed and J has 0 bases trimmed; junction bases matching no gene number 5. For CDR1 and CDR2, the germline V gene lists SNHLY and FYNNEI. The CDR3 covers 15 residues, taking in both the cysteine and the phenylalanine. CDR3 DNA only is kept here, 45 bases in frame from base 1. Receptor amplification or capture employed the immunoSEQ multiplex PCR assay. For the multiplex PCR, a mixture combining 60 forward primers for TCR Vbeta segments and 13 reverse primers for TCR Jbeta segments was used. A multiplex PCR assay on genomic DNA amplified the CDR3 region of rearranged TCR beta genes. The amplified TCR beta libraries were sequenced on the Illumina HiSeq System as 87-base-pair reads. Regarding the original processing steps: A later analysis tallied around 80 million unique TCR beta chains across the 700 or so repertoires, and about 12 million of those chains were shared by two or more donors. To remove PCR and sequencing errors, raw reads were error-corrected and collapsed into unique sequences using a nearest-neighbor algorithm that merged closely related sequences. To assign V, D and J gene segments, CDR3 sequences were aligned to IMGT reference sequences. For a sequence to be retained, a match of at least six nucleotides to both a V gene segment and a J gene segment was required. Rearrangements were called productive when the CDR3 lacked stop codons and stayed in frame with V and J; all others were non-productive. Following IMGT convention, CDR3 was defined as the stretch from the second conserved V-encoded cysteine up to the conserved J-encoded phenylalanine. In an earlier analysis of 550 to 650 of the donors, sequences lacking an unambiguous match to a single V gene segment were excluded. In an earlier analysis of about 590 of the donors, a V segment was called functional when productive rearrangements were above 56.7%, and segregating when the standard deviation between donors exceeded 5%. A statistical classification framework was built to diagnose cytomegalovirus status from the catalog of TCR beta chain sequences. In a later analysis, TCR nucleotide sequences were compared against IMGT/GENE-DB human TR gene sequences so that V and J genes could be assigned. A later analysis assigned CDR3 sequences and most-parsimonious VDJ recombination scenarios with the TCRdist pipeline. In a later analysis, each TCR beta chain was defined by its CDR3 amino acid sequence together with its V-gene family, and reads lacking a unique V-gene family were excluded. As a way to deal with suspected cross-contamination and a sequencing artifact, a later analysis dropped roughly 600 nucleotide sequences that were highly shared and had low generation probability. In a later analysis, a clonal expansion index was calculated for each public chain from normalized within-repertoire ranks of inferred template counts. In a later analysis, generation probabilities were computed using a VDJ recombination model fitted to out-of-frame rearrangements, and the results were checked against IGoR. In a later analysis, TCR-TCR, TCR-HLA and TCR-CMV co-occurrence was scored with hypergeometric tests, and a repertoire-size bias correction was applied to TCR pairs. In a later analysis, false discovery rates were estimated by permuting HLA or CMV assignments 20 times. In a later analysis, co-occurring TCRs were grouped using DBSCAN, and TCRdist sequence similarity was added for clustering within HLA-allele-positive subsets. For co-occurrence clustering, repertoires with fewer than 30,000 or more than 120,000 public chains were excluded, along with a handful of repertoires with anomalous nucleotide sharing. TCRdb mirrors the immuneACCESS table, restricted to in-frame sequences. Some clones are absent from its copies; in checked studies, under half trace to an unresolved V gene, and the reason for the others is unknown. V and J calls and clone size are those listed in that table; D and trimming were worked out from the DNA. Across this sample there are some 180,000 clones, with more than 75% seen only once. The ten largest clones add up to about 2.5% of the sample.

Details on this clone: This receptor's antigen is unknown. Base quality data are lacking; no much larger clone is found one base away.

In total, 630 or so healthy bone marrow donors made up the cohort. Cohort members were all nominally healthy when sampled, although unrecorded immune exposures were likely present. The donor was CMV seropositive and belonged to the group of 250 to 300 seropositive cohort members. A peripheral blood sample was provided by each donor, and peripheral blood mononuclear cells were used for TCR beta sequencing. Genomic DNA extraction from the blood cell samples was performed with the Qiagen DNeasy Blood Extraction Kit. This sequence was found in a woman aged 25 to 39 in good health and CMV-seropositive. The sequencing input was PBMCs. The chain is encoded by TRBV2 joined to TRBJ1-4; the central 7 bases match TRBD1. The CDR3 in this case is CASTGRGTTNEKLFF. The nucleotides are TGTGCCAGCACGGGCAGGGGGACAACTAATGAAAAACTGTTTTTT.